Given below is one TCR beta chain in context. The data originate from a study of blood T cell repertoires in COVID-19. Study information: Nucleic acid was either cDNA or gDNA, and it came from T cells, B-cell-depleted T cells, or PBMCs.

Germline CDR1 is SEHNR and CDR2 is FQNEAQ (reference sequence). This CDR3 contains 14 residues. Trimming left V 8 bases short and J 1 base short, with 14 bases between. Repertoires were generated with immunoSEQ multiplex PCR, while TCRdb's copy carries only in-frame clones and drops some. The sample includes roughly 110,000 clones, about 80% of them seen just once. This sequence originates from a woman aged 60-75 years with acute or convalescent COVID-19. This sequence joins TRBV7-9 and TRBJ2-5, with D possibly matching TRBD2 (5 bases). Sequencing input: peripheral blood. The CDR3 nucleotides read TGTGCCAGCCACCGCTCGGGGTCCCAAGAGACCCAGTACTTC. Protein product: CASHRSGSQETQYF.